This T cell receptor beta chain appears in the sequencing data of a study of blood T cell repertoires in COVID-19. Study information: COVID-19 samples, acute and convalescent, were from the United States, Italy and Spain. Sources were T cells, B-cell-depleted T cells, or PBMCs; the material itself was cDNA or gDNA.

Authors' processing steps: Amplification of reference gene primers provided the estimated nucleated cell counts. The table came from immunoSEQ multiplex PCR; TCRdb's copy has only in-frame clones and leaves some out. That table gives V, J and clone size, and the DNA gave D and trimming. The sample has approximately 230,000 clones; 70% to 85% are singletons. V lost 8 bases and J lost 5, with 13 bases in between. The V gene's germline CDR1 is DFQATT and CDR2 SNEGSKA (reference sequence). The CDR3 length is 11 residues. The V and J genes are TRBV20-1 and TRBJ2-7; D is possibly TRBD2 (6 bases). What was sequenced was peripheral blood. The receptor's source is a man at least 80 years old with acute or convalescent COVID-19. CDR3 residues: CSSPGDHEQYF. CDR3 DNA: TGCAGTTCCCCGGGAGACCACGAGCAGTACTTC.